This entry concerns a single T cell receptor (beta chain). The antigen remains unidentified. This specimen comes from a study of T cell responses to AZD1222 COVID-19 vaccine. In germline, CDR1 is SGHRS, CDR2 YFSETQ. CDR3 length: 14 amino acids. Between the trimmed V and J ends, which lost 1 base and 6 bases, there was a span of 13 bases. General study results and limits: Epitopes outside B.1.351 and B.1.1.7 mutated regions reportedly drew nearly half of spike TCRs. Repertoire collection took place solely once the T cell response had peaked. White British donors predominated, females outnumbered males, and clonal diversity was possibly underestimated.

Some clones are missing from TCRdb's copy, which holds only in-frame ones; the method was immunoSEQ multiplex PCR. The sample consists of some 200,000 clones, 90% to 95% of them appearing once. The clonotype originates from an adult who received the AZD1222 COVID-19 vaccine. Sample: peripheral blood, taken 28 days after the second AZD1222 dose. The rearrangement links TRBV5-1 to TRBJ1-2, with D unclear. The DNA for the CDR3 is TGCGCCAGCAGCTTGTGGATTGCCGGCCATGGCTACACCTTC. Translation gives CASSLWIAGHGYTF.